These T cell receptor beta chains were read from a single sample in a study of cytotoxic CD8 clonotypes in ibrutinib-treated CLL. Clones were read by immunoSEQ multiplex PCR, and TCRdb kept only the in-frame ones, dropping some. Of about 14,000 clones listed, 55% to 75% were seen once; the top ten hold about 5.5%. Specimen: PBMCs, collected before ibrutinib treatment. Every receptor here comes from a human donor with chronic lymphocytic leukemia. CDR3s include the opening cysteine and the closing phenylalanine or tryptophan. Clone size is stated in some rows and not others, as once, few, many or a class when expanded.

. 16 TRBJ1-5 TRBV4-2 CASSQDRGASNQPQHF
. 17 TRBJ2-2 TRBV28 CASSRRSGRGRTGELFF
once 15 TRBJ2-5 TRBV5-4 CASRVGGAHQETQYF
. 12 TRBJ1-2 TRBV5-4 CASSLDLGGYTF
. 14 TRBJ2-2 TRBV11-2 CASSRQAGTGELFF
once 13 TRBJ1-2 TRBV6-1 CASSLGGAYGYTF
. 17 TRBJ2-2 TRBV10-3 CAISESWAGRNTGELFF
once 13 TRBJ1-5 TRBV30 CAWSEDTNQPQHF
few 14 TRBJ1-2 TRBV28 CASSLLETGYGYTF
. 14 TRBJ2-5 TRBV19 CASSISLGAETQYF
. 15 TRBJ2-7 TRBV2 CASTPGQGYRYEQYF
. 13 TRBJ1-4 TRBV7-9 CASNQAGDEKLFF
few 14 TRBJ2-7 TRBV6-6 CASNSNRGGYEQYF
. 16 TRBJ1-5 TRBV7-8 CASSPTGGGSNQPQHF
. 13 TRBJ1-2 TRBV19 CASRGQGPYGYTF
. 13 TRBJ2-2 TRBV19 CASSTQGYGELFF
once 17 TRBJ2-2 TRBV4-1 CASSQDPGLANTGELFF
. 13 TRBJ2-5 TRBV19 CASTPSWGETQYF
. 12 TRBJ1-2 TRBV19 CASSLRPHGYTF
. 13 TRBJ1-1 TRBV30 CAWRPQGRVEAFF
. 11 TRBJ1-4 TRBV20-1 CSQGRDEKLFF
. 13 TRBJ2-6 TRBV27 CASSFSGANVLTF
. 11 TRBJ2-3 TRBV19 CASRVGDTQYF
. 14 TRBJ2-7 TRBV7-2 CASSLVVGSNEQYF
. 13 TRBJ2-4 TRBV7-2 CASSFPGVGIQYF
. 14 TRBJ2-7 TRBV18 CASSPLPTGNEQYF
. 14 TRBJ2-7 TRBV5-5 CASSLALYGYEQYF
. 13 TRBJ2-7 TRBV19 CASSRGTVYEQYF
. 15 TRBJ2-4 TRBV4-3 CASSQEGLAKNIQYF
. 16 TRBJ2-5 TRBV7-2 CASSLGAGGRVETQYF
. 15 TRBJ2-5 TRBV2 CASSPGTSGGETQYF
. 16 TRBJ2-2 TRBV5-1 CASSLVLAGGAGELFF